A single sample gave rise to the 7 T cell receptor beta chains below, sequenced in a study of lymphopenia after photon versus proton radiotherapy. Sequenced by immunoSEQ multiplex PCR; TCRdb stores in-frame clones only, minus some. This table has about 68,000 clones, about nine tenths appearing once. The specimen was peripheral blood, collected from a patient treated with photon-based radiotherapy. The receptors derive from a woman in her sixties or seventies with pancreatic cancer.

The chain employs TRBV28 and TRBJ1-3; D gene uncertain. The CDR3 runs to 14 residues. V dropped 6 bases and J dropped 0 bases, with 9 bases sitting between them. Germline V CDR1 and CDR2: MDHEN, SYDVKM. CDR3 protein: CASRVTSSGNTIYF. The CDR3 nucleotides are TGTGCCAGCAGGGTGACAAGCTCTGGAAACACCATATATTTT.

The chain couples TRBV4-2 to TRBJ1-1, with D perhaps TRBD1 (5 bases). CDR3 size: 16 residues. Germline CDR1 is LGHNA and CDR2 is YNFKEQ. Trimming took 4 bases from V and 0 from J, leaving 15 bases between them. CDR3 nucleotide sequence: TGTGCCAGCAGCCCTGGGCAGGGAGGAATGAACACTGAAGCTTTCTTT. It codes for CASSPGQGGMNTEAFF.

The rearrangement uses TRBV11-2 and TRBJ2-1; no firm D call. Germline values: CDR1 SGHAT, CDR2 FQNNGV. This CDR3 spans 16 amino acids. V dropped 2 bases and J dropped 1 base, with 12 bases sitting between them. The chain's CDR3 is CASSLSLRFSYNEQFF. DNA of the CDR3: TGTGCCAGCAGCTTAAGTCTCCGATTTTCCTACAATGAGCAGTTCTTC.

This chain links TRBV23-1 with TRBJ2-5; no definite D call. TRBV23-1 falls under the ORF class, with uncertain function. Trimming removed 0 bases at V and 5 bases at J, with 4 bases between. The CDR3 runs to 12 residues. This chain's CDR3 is CASSQSRETQYF. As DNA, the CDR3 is TGCGCCAGCAGTCAATCTAGGGAGACCCAGTACTTC.

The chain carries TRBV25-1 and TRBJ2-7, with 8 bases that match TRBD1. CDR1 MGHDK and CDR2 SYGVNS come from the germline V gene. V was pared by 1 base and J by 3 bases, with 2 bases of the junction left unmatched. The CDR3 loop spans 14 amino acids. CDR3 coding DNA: TGTGCCAGCAGTGAATCTGGACAGGGCTACGAGCAGTACTTC. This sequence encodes CASSESGQGYEQYF.

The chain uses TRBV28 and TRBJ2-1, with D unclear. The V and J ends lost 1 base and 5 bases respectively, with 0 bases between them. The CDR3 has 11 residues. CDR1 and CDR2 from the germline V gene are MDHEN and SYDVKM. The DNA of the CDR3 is TGTGCCAGCAGTTTATACAATGAGCAGTTCTTC. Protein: CASSLYNEQFF.

CDR3 sequence reads: CASSLGLAGYEQYF. DNA of the CDR3: TGTGCCAGCAGCTTAGGGCTAGCGGGATACGAGCAGTACTTC. The chain links TRBV7-6 to TRBJ2-7; TRBD2 aligns across 9 bases. Unmatched junction bases numbered 2, after V lost 1 base and J lost 4 bases. Germline CDR1 reads SGHVS; CDR2 reads FNYEAQ. CDR3 size: 14 residues.